A single sample gave rise to the 20 T cell receptor beta chains below, sequenced in a study of OX40 agonist ivuxolimab in advanced cancers. TCRdb's copy holds only in-frame clones and misses some; the assay was immunoSEQ multiplex PCR. The sample has roughly 81,000 clones, approximately 85% seen once. The sequencing used CD4+ or CD8+ T cells sorted from blood, collected in a trial of the OX40 agonist ivuxolimab. These receptors came from an adult with an advanced solid tumor such as melanoma, head and neck, liver or kidney cancer.

The gene calls are TRBV9 and TRBJ2-7; 7 bases fit TRBD1. Trimming at V came to 3 bases and at J to 9 bases, leaving 9 bases not matched to a gene. Germline CDR1 and CDR2: SGDLS and YYNGEE. The CDR3 runs to 13 residues. CDR3 bases: TGTGCCAGCAGCGGTCGACAGGGTTATGGGCAGTACTTC. Amino acid sequence: CASSGRQGYGQYF.

The chain links TRBV5-4 to TRBJ1-6; 9 bases agree with TRBD1. Losses at the gene ends were 0 bases for V and 7 bases for J; bases not matched to a gene: 11. Germline V gene sequence: CDR1 SGHNT, CDR2 YYREEE (reference sequence). The CDR3 contains 18 residues. CDR3 protein: CASSLGTGVATGNSPLHF. The CDR3, as DNA: TGTGCCAGCAGCTTGGGGACAGGGGTAGCGACGGGAAATTCACCCCTCCACTTT.

This clone was observed a few times. The chain recombines TRBV6-1 with TRBJ1-1; no firm D call. Trimming stripped 10 bases from V and 5 bases from J, with 11 bases between. This CDR3 has 11 amino acids. CDR1 is MNHNS and CDR2 is SASEGT in the germline V gene. The chain's CDR3 is CATLLGTEAFF. The CDR3 coding sequence is TGTGCCACCTTGTTGGGGACTGAAGCTTTCTTT.

The chain recombines TRBV4-1 with TRBJ1-1, with TRBD1 matching over 9 bases. This CDR3 is 14 amino acids long. V trimming: 4 bases; J trimming: 7 bases; junction bases outside the gene matches: 7. Germline V gene lookup returns CDR1 MGHRA and CDR2 YSYEKL. CDR3 sequence: CASSLLQGQGEAFF. CDR3 in DNA: TGCGCCAGCAGCCTCCTCCAGGGACAGGGTGAAGCTTTCTTT.

The chain links TRBV7-3 to TRBJ1-2, with D possibly being TRBD1 (6 bases). V lost 5 bases and J lost 3, with 16 bases in between. Per the germline V gene, CDR1 is SGHTA and CDR2 is FQGTGA. The CDR3 is made up of 15 amino acids. The CDR3 DNA sequence: TGTGCCAGCAGCCTTCTCTCAGGGGTAGACTATGGCTACACCTTC. Protein sequence: CASSLLSGVDYGYTF.

The DNA of the CDR3 is TGTGCCAGCATCCAGGGGGGGTTAGCCAAAAACATTCAGTACTTC. Protein sequence: CASIQGGLAKNIQYF. The V and J genes are TRBV2 and TRBJ2-4, with D perhaps being TRBD1 or TRBD2 (7 bases each). Looked up from germline, CDR1 is SNHLY and CDR2 is FYNNEI. This CDR3 is built from 15 residues. V was shortened by 7 bases and J by 0 bases, with 13 bases between the two germline ends.

V is TRBV7-2 and J is TRBJ2-1; the D gene is possibly TRBD2 (5 bases). CDR1 is SGHTA and CDR2 is FQGNSA in the germline V gene. The V gene lost 0 bases and the J gene lost 1 base, with 10 bases spanning the gap. This CDR3 is built from 16 residues. CDR3 region: CASSLASGGSYNEQFF. In nucleotides, the CDR3 is TGTGCCAGCAGCTTAGCTTCTGGCGGGTCCTACAATGAGCAGTTCTTC.

The chain employs TRBV30 and TRBJ1-4; D gene unclear. This CDR3 contains 15 residues. Germline CDR1 is GTSNPN and CDR2 is SVGIG (reference sequence). With 4 bases removed from V and 5 bases from J, the gap between germline ends came to 17 bases. CDR3 bases: TGTGCCTGGAACGGAGGTTTAGGGTCCAATGAAAAACTGTTTTTT. It codes for CAWNGGLGSNEKLFF.

In DNA, the CDR3 is TGTGCCAGCACTACGGGGGGCACAGATACGCAGTATTTT. Translating gives CASTTGGTDTQYF. The chain combines TRBV6-1 with TRBJ2-3, with D possibly matching TRBD2 (6 bases). Per the germline V gene, CDR1 is MNHNS and CDR2 is SASEGT. V lost 7 bases to trimming and J lost 1 base, with 9 bases between them. The CDR3 sequence is 13 residues long.

The chain is built from TRBV6-1 and TRBJ2-1; 8 nucleotides line up with TRBD2. Germline CDR1 MNHNS, CDR2 SASEGT. With 7 bases clipped from V and 5 bases from J, the junction kept 4 bases outside the gene matches. The CDR3 is made up of 13 amino acids. CDR3 DNA sequence: TGTGCCAGCAATAGCGGGATCGACAATGAGCAGTTCTTC. Residues: CASNSGIDNEQFF.

This sequence joins TRBV11-2 and TRBJ1-1; possibly TRBD1 for D (5 bases). CDR1 and CDR2 (germline): SGHAT, FQNNGV. The germline V and J ends were trimmed by 5 bases and 4 bases, with 11 bases remaining between them. This CDR3 comprises 13 residues. CDR3 loop: CASSPPGGTEAFF. The CDR3 bases are TGTGCCAGCAGCCCGCCGGGGGGCACTGAAGCTTTCTTT.

This rearrangement joins TRBV7-6 to TRBJ1-4, with TRBD1 matching over 11 bases. The germline V gene has CDR1 SGHVS and CDR2 FNYEAQ. The length of the CDR3 is 13 residues. V gave up 6 bases and J gave up 8 bases; unmatched junction bases: 2. In nucleotides, the CDR3 is TGTGCCAGCAGGGGACAGGGGGAAGAAAAACTGTTTTTT. This codes for CASRGQGEEKLFF.

The chain is built from TRBV6-4 and TRBJ2-1; 8 nucleotides align to TRBD2. Germline lookup yields CDR1 MRHNA and CDR2 SNTAGT. The trim removed 3 bases at V and 7 bases at J, leaving 5 bases unmatched. There are 14 residues in the CDR3. CDR3 amino acids: CASSEAASGNEQFF. The CDR3 DNA reads as TGTGCCAGCAGTGAAGCGGCTAGCGGGAATGAGCAGTTCTTC.

This chain uses TRBV9 with TRBJ2-5, with D possibly being TRBD1 (6 bases). The CDR3 sequence is 15 residues long. Per the germline V gene, CDR1 is SGDLS and CDR2 is YYNGEE. Trimming left V 0 bases short and J 5 bases short, with 14 bases between. In DNA, the CDR3 is TGTGCCAGCAGCGTAGAGGGCAGGGGAGCGGAGACCCAGTACTTC. Protein product: CASSVEGRGAETQYF.

The gene calls are TRBV6-5 and TRBJ2-5; possibly TRBD1 for D (6 bases). The end of the DNA is better explained by TRBJ2-7, so the J call may be wrong. The CDR3 has 14 amino acids. Germline CDR1 and CDR2: MNHEY and SVGAGI. For the CDR3, the DNA is TGTGCCAGTCAGCCCAGGGGATTGGTATACGAGCAGTACTTC. This codes for CASQPRGLVYEQYF.

As concerns this clone: One end of the junction does not line up with germline, which may come from a read error. The chain is built from TRBV29-1 and TRBJ1-2, with 10 bases lining up with TRBD1. This CDR3 comprises 12 residues. In germline, CDR1 is SQVTM, CDR2 ANQGSEA. CDR3 coding DNA: TGCAGCGTTGCCGGGACAGGGGATCCTATAGGCTTC. Its protein is CSVAGTGDPIGF.

The chain has TRBV6-6 and TRBJ2-7; possibly TRBD2 for D (6 bases). Looked up from germline, CDR1 is MNHNY and CDR2 is SVGAGI (reference sequence). The length of the CDR3 is 16 residues. The V gene lost 0 bases and the J gene lost 3 bases, with 15 bases spanning the gap. The CDR3 here is CASSYSGDWILYEQYF. DNA of the CDR3: TGTGCCAGCAGTTACTCCGGGGACTGGATTCTCTACGAGCAGTACTTC.

The chain's CDR3 is CASHSTDTQYF. DNA for the CDR3: TGTGCTAGCCACAGCACAGATACGCAGTATTTT. The chain has TRBV12-5 and TRBJ2-3; D remains unclear. In germline, CDR1 is LGHNT, CDR2 FRNRAP. Trimming removed 9 bases from V and 0 bases from J, with 4 bases in between. The CDR3 loop spans 11 amino acids.

The chain recombines TRBV5-1 with TRBJ1-6; D call uncertain. This CDR3 has 15 amino acids. CDR1 and CDR2 from the germline V gene are SGHRS and YFSETQ. V shed 4 bases and J shed 4 bases, with 12 bases lying between them. The chain's CDR3 is CASSPTTDYNSPLHF. In nucleotides, the CDR3 is TGCGCCAGCAGCCCCACGACGGATTATAATTCACCCCTCCACTTT.

The rearrangement links TRBV29-1 to TRBJ1-1; D is perhaps TRBD1 (6 bases). This CDR3 spans 16 amino acids. The V and J ends lost 2 bases and 0 bases respectively, with 16 bases between them. Germline CDR1 is SQVTM and CDR2 is ANQGSEA. The CDR3 DNA follows: TGCAGCGTTGAATCCGCCAGGGGCGTTATGAACACTGAAGCTTTCTTT. This codes for CSVESARGVMNTEAFF.